A single TCR beta chain is shown here with its context. V shed 0 bases and J 2 bases; nucleotides not matched to a gene: 6. The germline CDR1 and CDR2 sequences are WSHSY and SAAADI. The CDR3 runs 16 residues. The sample comes from a study of cytomegalovirus exposure and HLA in healthy donors. PCR used 60 Vbeta primers and 13 Jbeta primers. Profiled with immunoSEQ multiplex PCR; TCRdb holds only in-frame clones, not every one. Its listing shows about 170,000 clones. The chain couples TRBV10-2 to TRBJ2-5; 7 nucleotides line up with TRBD2. This TCR derives from a woman between 18 and 29 years old in good health and CMV-seropositive. The sequenced material came from PBMCs. CDR3 bases: TGCGCCAGCAGTGAGTCGAGACTAGCCGAACAAGAGACCCAGTACTTC. Its translation: CASSESRLAEQETQYF.